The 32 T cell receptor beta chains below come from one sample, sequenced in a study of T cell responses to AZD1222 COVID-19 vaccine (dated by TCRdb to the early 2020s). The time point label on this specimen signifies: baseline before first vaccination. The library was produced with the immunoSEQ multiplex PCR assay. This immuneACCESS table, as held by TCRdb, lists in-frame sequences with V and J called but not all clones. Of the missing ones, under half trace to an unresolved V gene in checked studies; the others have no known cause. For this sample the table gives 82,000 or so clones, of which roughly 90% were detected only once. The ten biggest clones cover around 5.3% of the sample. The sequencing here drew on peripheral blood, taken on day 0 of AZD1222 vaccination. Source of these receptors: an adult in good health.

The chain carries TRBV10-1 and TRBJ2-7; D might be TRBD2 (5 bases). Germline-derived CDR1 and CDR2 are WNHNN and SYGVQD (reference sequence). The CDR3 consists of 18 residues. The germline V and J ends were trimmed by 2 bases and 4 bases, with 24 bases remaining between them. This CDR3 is CASSEPDEGKGVCYEQYF. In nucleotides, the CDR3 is TGCGCCAGCAGTGAGCCAGACGAGGGCAAGGGCGTTTGTTACGAGCAGTACTTC.

DNA of the CDR3: TGTGCCAGCACCCCGGACATTGGAGAATTTGATACGCAGTATTTT. It encodes CASTPDIGEFDTQYF. The chain links TRBV2 to TRBJ2-3, with D possibly matching TRBD1 (5 bases). CDR3 length: 15 residues. Looked up from germline, CDR1 is SNHLY and CDR2 is FYNNEI. Trimming left V 7 bases short and J 6 bases short, with 20 bases between.

CDR3 residues: CASSPLRGASDTQYF. CDR3 DNA sequence: TGTGCCAGCAGCCCCCTGCGGGGGGCCTCAGATACGCAGTATTTT. The chain has TRBV7-2 and TRBJ2-3; 8 bases map to TRBD2. Germline-derived CDR1 and CDR2 are SGHTA and FQGNSA. Trimming took 5 bases from V and 4 from J; bases not matched to a gene: 8. The CDR3 is 15 amino acids.

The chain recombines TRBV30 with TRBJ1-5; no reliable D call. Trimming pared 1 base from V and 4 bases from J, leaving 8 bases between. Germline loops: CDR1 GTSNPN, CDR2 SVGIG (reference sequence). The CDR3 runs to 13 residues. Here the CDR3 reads CAWSGSQNQPQHF. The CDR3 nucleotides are TGTGCCTGGAGTGGTTCACAAAATCAGCCCCAGCATTTT.

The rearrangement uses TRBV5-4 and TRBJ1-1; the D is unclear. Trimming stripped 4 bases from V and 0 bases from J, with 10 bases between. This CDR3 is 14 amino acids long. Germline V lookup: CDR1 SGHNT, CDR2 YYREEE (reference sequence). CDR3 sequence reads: CASSPGSLNTEAFF. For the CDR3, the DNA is TGTGCCAGCAGCCCGGGGAGCCTGAACACTGAAGCTTTCTTT.

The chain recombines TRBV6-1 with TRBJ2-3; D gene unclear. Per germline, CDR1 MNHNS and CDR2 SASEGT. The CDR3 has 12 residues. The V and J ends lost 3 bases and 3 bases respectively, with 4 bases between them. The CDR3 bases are TGTGCCAGCAGTGACCTGACAGATACGCAGTATTTT. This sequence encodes CASSDLTDTQYF.

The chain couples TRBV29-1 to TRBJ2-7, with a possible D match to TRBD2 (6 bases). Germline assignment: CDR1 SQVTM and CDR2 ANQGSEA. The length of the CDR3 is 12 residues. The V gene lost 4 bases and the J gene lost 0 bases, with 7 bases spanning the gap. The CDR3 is CSVGRGSYEQYF. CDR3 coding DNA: TGCAGCGTTGGGAGGGGCTCCTACGAGCAGTACTTC.

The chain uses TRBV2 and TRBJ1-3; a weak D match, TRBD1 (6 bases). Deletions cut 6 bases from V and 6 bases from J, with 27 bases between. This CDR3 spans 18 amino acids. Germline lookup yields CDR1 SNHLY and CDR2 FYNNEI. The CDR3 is CASRSGQRYQPRANTIYF. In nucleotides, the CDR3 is TGTGCCAGCAGGTCAGGACAGAGATACCAGCCCCGAGCAAACACCATATATTTT.

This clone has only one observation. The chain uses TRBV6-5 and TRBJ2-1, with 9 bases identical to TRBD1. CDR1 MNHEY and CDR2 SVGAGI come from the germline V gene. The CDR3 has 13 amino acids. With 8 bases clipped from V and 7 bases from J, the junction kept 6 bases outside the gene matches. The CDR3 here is CASGDRGRNEQFF. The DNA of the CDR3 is TGTGCCAGCGGAGACAGGGGGAGGAATGAGCAGTTCTTC.

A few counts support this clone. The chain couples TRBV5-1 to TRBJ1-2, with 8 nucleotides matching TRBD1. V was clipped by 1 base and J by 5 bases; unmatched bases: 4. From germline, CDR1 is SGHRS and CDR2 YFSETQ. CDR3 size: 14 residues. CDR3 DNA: TGCGCCAGCAGCTTGAACAGGGGGTATTATGGCTACACCTTC. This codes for CASSLNRGYYGYTF.

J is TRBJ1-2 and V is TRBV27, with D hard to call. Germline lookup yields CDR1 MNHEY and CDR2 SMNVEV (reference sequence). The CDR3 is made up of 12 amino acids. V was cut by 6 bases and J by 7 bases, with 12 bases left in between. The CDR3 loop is CASRGIGGGYTF. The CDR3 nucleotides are TGTGCCAGCAGGGGGATAGGAGGTGGCTACACCTTC.

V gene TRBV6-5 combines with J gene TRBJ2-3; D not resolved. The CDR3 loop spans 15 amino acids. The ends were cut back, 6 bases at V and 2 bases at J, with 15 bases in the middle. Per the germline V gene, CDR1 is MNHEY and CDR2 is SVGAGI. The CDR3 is CASSQGDTSTDTQYF. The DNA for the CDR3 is TGTGCCAGCAGCCAAGGCGACACTTCCACAGATACGCAGTATTTT.

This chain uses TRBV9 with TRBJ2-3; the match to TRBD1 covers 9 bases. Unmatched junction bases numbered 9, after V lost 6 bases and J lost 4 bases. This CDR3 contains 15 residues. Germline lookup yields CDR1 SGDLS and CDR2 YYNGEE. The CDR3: CASTQRGTGPDTQYF. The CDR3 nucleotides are TGTGCCAGCACCCAGAGGGGGACAGGGCCAGATACGCAGTATTTT.

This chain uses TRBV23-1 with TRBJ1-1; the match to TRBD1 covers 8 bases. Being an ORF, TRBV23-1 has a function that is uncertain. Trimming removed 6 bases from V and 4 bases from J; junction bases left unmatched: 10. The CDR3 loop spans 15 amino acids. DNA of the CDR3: TGCGCCAGCAGAAACTACCAGGGGGCTCTCACTGAAGCTTTCTTT. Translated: CASRNYQGALTEAFF.

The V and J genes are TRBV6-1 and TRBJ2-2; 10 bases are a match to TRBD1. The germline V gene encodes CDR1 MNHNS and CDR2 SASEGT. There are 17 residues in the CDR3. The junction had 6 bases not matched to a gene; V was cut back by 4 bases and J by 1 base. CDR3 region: CASSATGTGVNTGELFF. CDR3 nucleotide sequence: TGTGCCAGCAGTGCGACCGGGACAGGGGTGAACACCGGGGAGCTGTTTTTT.

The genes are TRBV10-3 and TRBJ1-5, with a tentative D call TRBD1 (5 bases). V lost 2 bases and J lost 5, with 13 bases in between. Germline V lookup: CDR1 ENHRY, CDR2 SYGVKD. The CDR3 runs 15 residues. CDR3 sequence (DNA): TGTGCCATCAGTGAGGTACCAGGGCCTGATCAGCCCCAGCATTTT. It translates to CAISEVPGPDQPQHF.

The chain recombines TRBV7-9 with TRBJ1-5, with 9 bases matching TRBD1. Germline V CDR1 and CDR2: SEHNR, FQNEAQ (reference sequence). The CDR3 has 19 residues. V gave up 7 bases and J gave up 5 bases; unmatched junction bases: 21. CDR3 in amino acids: CASNRGQGLRGGGDQPQHF. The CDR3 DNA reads TGTGCCAGCAATCGGGGACAGGGACTTCGCGGAGGTGGGGATCAGCCCCAGCATTTT.

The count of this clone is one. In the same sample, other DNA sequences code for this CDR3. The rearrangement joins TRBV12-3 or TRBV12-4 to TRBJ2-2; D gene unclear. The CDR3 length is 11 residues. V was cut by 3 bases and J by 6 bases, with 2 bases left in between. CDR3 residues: CASSFAGELFF. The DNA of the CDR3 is TGTGCCAGCAGTTTTGCCGGGGAGCTGTTTTTT.

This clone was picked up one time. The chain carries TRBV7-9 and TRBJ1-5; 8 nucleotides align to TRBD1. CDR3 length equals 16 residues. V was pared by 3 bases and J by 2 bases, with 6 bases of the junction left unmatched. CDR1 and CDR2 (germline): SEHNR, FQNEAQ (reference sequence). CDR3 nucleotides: TGTGCCAGCAGCTTTTGGGGACAGGAAGGCAATCAGCCCCAGCATTTT. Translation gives CASSFWGQEGNQPQHF.

The chain's CDR3 is CASSQEGGAFF. CDR3 DNA: TGTGCCAGCAGCCAAGAGGGGGGGGCTTTCTTT. V and J are TRBV3-1 (or the pseudogene TRBV3-2) and TRBJ1-1; D perhaps matches TRBD1 (5 bases). The CDR3 runs to 11 residues. V was pared by 0 bases and J by 11 bases, with 7 bases between. Germline V CDR1 and CDR2: LGHDT, YNNKEL (reference sequence).

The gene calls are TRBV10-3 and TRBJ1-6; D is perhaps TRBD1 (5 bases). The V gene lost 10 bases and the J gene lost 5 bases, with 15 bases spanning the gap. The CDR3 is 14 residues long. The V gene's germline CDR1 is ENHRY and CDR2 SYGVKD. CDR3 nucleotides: TGTGCCACCGCCTCAGGGAACCATAATTCACCCCTCCACTTT. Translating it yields CATASGNHNSPLHF.

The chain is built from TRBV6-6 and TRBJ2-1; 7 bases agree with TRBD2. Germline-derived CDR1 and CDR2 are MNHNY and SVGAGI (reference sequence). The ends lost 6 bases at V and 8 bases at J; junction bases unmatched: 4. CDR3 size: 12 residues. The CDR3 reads CASSLLADEQFF. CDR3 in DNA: TGTGCCAGCAGCCTTCTAGCGGATGAGCAGTTCTTC.

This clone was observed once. The CDR3: CASSQQLSDRGYEQYF. Written as DNA, the CDR3 is TGTGCCAGTAGCCAGCAACTCTCGGACAGGGGGTACGAGCAGTACTTC. The rearrangement uses TRBV19 and TRBJ2-7; 10 bases fit TRBD1. The germline V gene encodes CDR1 LNHDA and CDR2 SQIVND (reference sequence). V was clipped by 6 bases and J by 4 bases; unmatched bases: 12. This CDR3 is built from 16 residues.

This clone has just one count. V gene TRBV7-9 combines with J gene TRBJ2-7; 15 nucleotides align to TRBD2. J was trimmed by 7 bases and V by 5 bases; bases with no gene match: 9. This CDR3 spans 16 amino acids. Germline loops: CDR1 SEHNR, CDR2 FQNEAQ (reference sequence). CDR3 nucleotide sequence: TGTGCCAGCAGCCTACGGACTAGCGGGGGGGCACGGGAGCAGTACTTC. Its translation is CASSLRTSGGAREQYF.

The CDR3 region is CASSYDQGTGGYTF. The CDR3 bases are TGTGCCAGCAGCTATGACCAGGGGACCGGTGGCTACACCTTC. The chain has TRBV5-6 and TRBJ1-2; maybe TRBD1 (6 bases). Germline V gives CDR1 SGHDT, CDR2 YYEEEE. There are 14 residues in the CDR3. V lost 3 bases and J 7 bases, leaving 16 bases between the germline ends. Based on the CDR3 plus reference TRBV5-6 and TRBJ1-2, the full variable domain is DAGVTQSPTHLIKTRGQQVTLRCSPKSGHDTVSWYQQALGQGPQFIFQYYEEEERQRGNFPDRFSGHQFPNYSSELNVNALLLGDSALYLCASSYDQGTGGYTFGSGTRLTVV.

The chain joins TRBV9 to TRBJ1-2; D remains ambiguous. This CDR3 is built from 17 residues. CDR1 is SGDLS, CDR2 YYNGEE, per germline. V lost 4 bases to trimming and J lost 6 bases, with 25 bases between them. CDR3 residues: CASSPPYPVGLVHGYTF. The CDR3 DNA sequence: TGTGCCAGCAGCCCTCCCTATCCGGTAGGGTTAGTGCATGGCTACACCTTC.

The CDR3 sequence: CASSLRLEQFF. CDR3 sequence (DNA): TGTGCCAGCAGCCTCCGCTTGGAGCAGTTCTTC. The chain uses TRBV6-2 or TRBV6-3 and TRBJ2-1; D remains ambiguous. Germline loops: CDR1 MNHEY, CDR2 SVGEGT. Trimming left V 6 bases short and J 10 bases short, with 10 bases between. This CDR3 comprises 11 residues.

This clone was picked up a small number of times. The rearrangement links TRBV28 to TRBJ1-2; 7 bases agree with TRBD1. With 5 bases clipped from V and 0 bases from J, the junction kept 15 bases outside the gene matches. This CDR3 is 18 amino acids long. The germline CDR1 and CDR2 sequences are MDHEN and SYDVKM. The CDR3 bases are TGTGCCAGCAGTCCCCGCCTTAAGAAGACAGGGCCTAACTATGGCTACACCTTC. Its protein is CASSPRLKKTGPNYGYTF.

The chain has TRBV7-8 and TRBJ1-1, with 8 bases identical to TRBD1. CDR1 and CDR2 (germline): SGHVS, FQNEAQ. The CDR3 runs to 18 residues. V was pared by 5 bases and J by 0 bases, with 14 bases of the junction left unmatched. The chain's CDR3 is CASSLEFHRGRMNTEAFF. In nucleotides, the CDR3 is TGTGCCAGCAGCCTAGAGTTTCACAGGGGGAGAATGAACACTGAAGCTTTCTTT.

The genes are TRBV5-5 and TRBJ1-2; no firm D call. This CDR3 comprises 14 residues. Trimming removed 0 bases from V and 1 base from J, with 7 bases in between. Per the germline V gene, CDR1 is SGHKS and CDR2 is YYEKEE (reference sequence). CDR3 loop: CASSLAGINYGYTF. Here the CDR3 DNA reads TGTGCCAGCAGCTTGGCCGGGATTAACTATGGCTACACCTTC.

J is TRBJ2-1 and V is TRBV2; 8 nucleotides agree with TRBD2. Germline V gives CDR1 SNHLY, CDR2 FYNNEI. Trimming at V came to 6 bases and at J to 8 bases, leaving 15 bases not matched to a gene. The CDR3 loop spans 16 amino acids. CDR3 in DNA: TGTGCCAGCAGGGGACTAGTCTGGCGGGCTGCGGATGAGCAGTTCTTC. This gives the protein CASRGLVWRAADEQFF.

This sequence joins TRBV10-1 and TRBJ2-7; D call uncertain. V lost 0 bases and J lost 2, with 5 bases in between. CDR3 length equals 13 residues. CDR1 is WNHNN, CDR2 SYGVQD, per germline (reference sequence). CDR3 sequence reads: CASSESETYEQYF. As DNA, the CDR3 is TGCGCCAGCAGTGAGTCGGAAACCTACGAGCAGTACTTC.